This T cell receptor (beta chain) came from a study of cytomegalovirus exposure and HLA in healthy donors. Whole-study results and caveats: A later analysis found common viral pathogens apparently linked to several of the most significant clusters. Researchers reported in a later analysis that a missense DCLRE1C variant was tied to TCR beta V- and J-gene trimming.

CDR3 size: 16 residues. The germline V gene encodes CDR1 MGHDK and CDR2 SYGVNS. V gave up 3 bases and J gave up 1 base; unmatched junction bases: 6. About this clone itself: Its matching antigen is unknown.

In the PCR, 60 Vbeta and 13 Jbeta primers were used. Produced via immunoSEQ multiplex PCR; TCRdb's table is partial and in-frame only. Here the sample spans 210,000 or so clones, approximately 88% being singletons. The chain has TRBV25-1 and TRBJ1-1, with 9 bases that match TRBD1. This TCR was sampled from a boy aged 2 to 9 in good health and CMV-seronegative. The sequenced material came from PBMCs. The CDR3: CASSDSLDRGNTEAFF. The CDR3 coding sequence is TGTGCCAGCAGTGACTCCTTGGACAGGGGGAACACTGAAGCTTTCTTT.